These 23 T cell receptor beta chains were all obtained from the same sample, sequenced in a study of blood T cell repertoires in COVID-19. Only in-frame clones appear in the TCRdb table, and some are missing; sequencing was by immunoSEQ multiplex PCR. The sample holds about 190,000 clones, roughly 89% seen once. The source material was peripheral blood. The receptors were gathered from a man aged 40-49 years with acute or convalescent COVID-19.

This clone was seen a single time. At one end the junction does not follow the germline gene, possibly because of a read error. Other DNA sequences in the same sample also yield this CDR3. The CDR3 here is CASSSPGLANTGELFF. DNA for the CDR3: TGCGCCAGCAGCTCCCCGGGACTAGCGAACACCGGGGAGCTGTTTTTT. This chain links TRBV7-3 with TRBJ2-2; TRBD2 agrees at 8 bases. Germline V gene sequence: CDR1 SGHTA, CDR2 FQGTGA. The CDR3 runs 16 residues.

This chain uses TRBV29-1 with TRBJ1-2; 10 bases match TRBD1. Germline trimming cut 4 bases from V and 4 bases from J; bases unmatched to any gene: 3. The CDR3 is 13 amino acids. CDR1 and CDR2 (germline): SQVTM, ANQGSEA. CDR3 coding DNA: TGCAGCGTTGGGACAGGGGGTGCCTATGGCTACACCTTC. Translating it yields CSVGTGGAYGYTF.

The rearrangement joins TRBV7-2 to TRBJ2-7, with TRBD2 matching 10 bases. The CDR3 has 15 amino acids. Trimming at V came to 1 base and at J to 3 bases, leaving 3 bases not matched to a gene. Germline-derived CDR1 and CDR2 are SGHTA and FQGNSA. CDR3 nucleotide sequence: TGTGCCAGCAGCTTAGTACTAGCGGGGAGCTACGAGCAGTACTTC. The encoded protein is CASSLVLAGSYEQYF.

CDR3 residues: CAISRTSGDNEQFF. CDR3 DNA sequence: TGTGCCATCAGCCGGACTAGCGGAGACAATGAGCAGTTCTTC. V and J are TRBV10-3 and TRBJ2-1; 10 nucleotides match TRBD2. After removal of 6 bases from V and 5 bases from J, the junction contained 4 bases not matched to a gene. The CDR3 is made up of 14 amino acids. CDR1 and CDR2 (germline): ENHRY, SYGVKD.

This clone was counted a few times. The chain is built from TRBV7-2 and TRBJ1-5, with D hard to call. Germline CDR1 reads SGHTA; CDR2 reads FQGNSA. Deletions cut 1 base from V and 5 bases from J, with 6 bases between. The CDR3 loop spans 13 amino acids. CDR3 sequence reads: CASSLGADQPQHF. CDR3 sequence (DNA): TGTGCCAGCAGCTTAGGCGCGGATCAGCCCCAGCATTTT.

CDR3 nucleotides: TGTGCCTGGAGCCGGACAGACCATGAAAAACTGTTTTTT. This translates into CAWSRTDHEKLFF. The chain carries TRBV30 and TRBJ1-4, with TRBD1 as a possible D gene (6 bases). Trimming shortened V by 3 bases and J by 6 bases, and 11 bases separated the two germline ends. This CDR3 is 13 amino acids long. Germline V gene lookup returns CDR1 GTSNPN and CDR2 SVGIG (reference sequence).

This chain joins TRBV18 and TRBJ1-5, with 8 bases aligning to TRBD1. The CDR3 runs 15 residues. V trimming: 4 bases; J trimming: 5 bases; junction bases outside the gene matches: 7. The germline V gene encodes CDR1 KGHSH and CDR2 LQKENI. The CDR3 bases are TGTGCCAGCTCACTATCGACAGGGGAGGATCAGCCCCAGCATTTT. This sequence encodes CASSLSTGEDQPQHF.

The chain links TRBV4-3 to TRBJ2-1, with 10 bases fitting TRBD2. V was pared by 4 bases and J by 4 bases, with 4 bases of the junction left unmatched. Germline values: CDR1 LGHNA, CDR2 YSLEER. The CDR3 extends over 15 amino acids. This CDR3 is CASSLRTSGYNEQFF. For the CDR3, the DNA is TGCGCCAGCAGCCTCCGGACTAGCGGTTACAATGAGCAGTTCTTC.

The chain recombines TRBV4-2 with TRBJ2-2; TRBD2 matches 8 bases. In germline, CDR1 is LGHNA, CDR2 YNFKEQ. The junction had 5 bases not matched to a gene; V was cut back by 0 bases and J by 5 bases. The CDR3 runs 16 residues. This CDR3 reads CASSQESGGRTGELFF. Here the CDR3 DNA reads TGTGCCAGCAGCCAAGAAAGCGGGGGTCGAACCGGGGAGCTGTTTTTT.

The CDR3 spells CASSQDSGGGTDTQYF. CDR3 in DNA: TGCGCCAGCAGCCAGGATAGCGGGGGGGGCACAGATACGCAGTATTTT. This rearrangement joins TRBV4-3 to TRBJ2-3; 11 positions match TRBD2. The ends lost 3 bases at V and 1 base at J; junction bases unmatched: 3. Germline V gene sequence: CDR1 LGHNA, CDR2 YSLEER. The CDR3 is 16 amino acids.

This clone has only a few counts. V usage is TRBV4-3 and J usage is TRBJ2-1; TRBD2 is a possible D gene (5 bases). Germline CDR1 is LGHNA and CDR2 is YSLEER. Trimming left V 3 bases short and J 8 bases short, with 17 bases between. CDR3 length equals 15 residues. Written as DNA, the CDR3 is TGCGCCAGCAGCCAGTGGCCCGGGGATGAAGATGAGCAGTTCTTC. Protein: CASSQWPGDEDEQFF.

The rearrangement uses TRBV12-5 and TRBJ2-3; 7 bases are a match to TRBD2. Germline V gene lookup returns CDR1 LGHNT and CDR2 FRNRAP. Germline trimming cut 1 base from V and 4 bases from J; bases unmatched to any gene: 20. CDR3 length: 20 residues. CDR3 sequence (DNA): TGTGCTAGTGGTTTGGGATCTGCCCCGACTGGGCGGGGGATGTCAGATACGCAGTATTTT. Its protein product is CASGLGSAPTGRGMSDTQYF.

The chain recombines TRBV24-1 with TRBJ1-1, with D perhaps matching TRBD1 (6 bases). Looked up from germline, CDR1 is KGHDR and CDR2 is SFDVKD. V was pared by 0 bases and J by 7 bases, with 11 bases between. CDR3 length equals 14 residues. Written as DNA, the CDR3 is TGTGCCACCAGTGATTTGGGTGACAGGAATGAAGCTTTCTTT. Protein: CATSDLGDRNEAFF.

The chain joins TRBV6-5 to TRBJ1-2, with 7 nucleotides matching TRBD1. V dropped 6 bases and J dropped 2; count of bases not matched to a gene: 3. The CDR3 sequence is 13 residues long. CDR1 and CDR2 (germline): MNHEY, SVGAGI. The CDR3 spells CASSRDSNYGYTF. In DNA form, the CDR3 reads TGTGCCAGCAGCCGGGACAGCAACTATGGCTACACCTTC.

The rearrangement joins TRBV10-3 to TRBJ2-7, with a tentative D call TRBD1 (5 bases). CDR3 length: 13 residues. Per the germline V gene, CDR1 is ENHRY and CDR2 is SYGVKD. V lost 7 bases and J 3 bases, leaving 13 bases between the germline ends. This CDR3 is CAIMVDSNYEQYF. The CDR3 DNA reads TGTGCCATCATGGTCGACAGCAACTACGAGCAGTACTTC.

V usage is TRBV29-1 and J usage is TRBJ2-3, with a tentative D call TRBD2 (6 bases). The CDR3 runs 14 residues. The germline CDR1 and CDR2 sequences are SQVTM and ANQGSEA. With 4 bases removed from V and 0 bases from J, the gap between germline ends came to 11 bases. The CDR3 reads CSVAGGDSTDTQYF. CDR3 nucleotide sequence: TGCAGCGTTGCGGGCGGGGACAGCACAGATACGCAGTATTTT.

This clone was detected only a few times. J is TRBJ2-1 and V is TRBV9; 9 positions agree with TRBD2. Germline CDR1 reads SGDLS; CDR2 reads YYNGEE. Unmatched junction bases numbered 11, after V lost 4 bases and J lost 6 bases. The CDR3 is 16 amino acids. In nucleotides, the CDR3 is TGTGCCAGCAGCCTGATCGCGGGGGGGCTCATCAATGAGCAGTTCTTC. Translated, it gives CASSLIAGGLINEQFF.

This clone has just one count. The V gene is TRBV6-5, the J gene TRBJ2-1; TRBD2 matches at 13 bases. The CDR3 extends over 15 amino acids. Looked up from germline, CDR1 is MNHEY and CDR2 is SVGAGI. The V and J ends lost 10 bases and 2 bases, in that order; junction bases with no gene match: 5. The CDR3 region has the DNA TGTGCCACCGGGACTAGCGGGGTCGCCTACAATGAGCAGTTCTTC. Its translation: CATGTSGVAYNEQFF.

The V and J genes are TRBV6-2 or TRBV6-3 and TRBJ2-3; D gene unclear. The CDR3 is 12 residues long. Per the germline V gene, CDR1 is MNHEY and CDR2 is SVGEGT. Deletions cut 4 bases from V and 1 base from J, with 3 bases between. CDR3 protein: CASSSGTDTQYF. The CDR3 DNA is TGTGCCAGCAGTTCGGGCACAGATACGCAGTATTTT.

The gene calls are TRBV5-1 and TRBJ2-1; weak D call: TRBD1 (8 bases). Trimming pared 4 bases from V and 4 bases from J, leaving 12 bases between. Germline lookup yields CDR1 SGHRS and CDR2 YFSETQ. CDR3 length equals 14 residues. The CDR3 nucleotides read TGCGCCAGCAGCACACAGGGGGGGTACAATGAGCAGTTCTTC. Translated, it gives CASSTQGGYNEQFF.

The chain carries TRBV6-4 and TRBJ1-6; TRBD1 matches 9 bases. This CDR3 contains 17 residues. Germline CDR1 reads MRHNA; CDR2 reads SNTAGT. V gave up 6 bases and J gave up 5 bases; unmatched junction bases: 11. The CDR3 spells CASRDRGPSQNNSPLHF. DNA of the CDR3: TGTGCCAGCAGGGACAGGGGCCCTAGTCAGAATAATTCACCCCTCCACTTT.

This chain uses TRBV12-3 or TRBV12-4 with TRBJ2-5, with D uncertain. The germline V and J ends were trimmed by 7 bases and 2 bases, with 5 bases remaining between them. This CDR3 region has 11 residues. CDR3 nucleotides: TGTGCCAGCAAACAACAAGAGACCCAGTACTTC. Protein product: CASKQQETQYF.

V and J are TRBV19 and TRBJ2-3, with a possible D match to TRBD2 (7 bases). Germline CDR1 is LNHDA and CDR2 is SQIVND (reference sequence). Trimming shortened V by 2 bases and J by 2 bases, and 23 bases separated the two germline ends. CDR3 length equals 19 residues. CDR3 nucleotide sequence: TGTGCCAGTAGTATAAGGGGGTGGGGGCTAGCGGAGACCACAGATACGCAGTATTTT. Translation gives CASSIRGWGLAETTDTQYF. The whole variable domain, filled in from reference TRBV19 and TRBJ2-3, reads DGGITQSPKYLFRKEGQNVTLSCEQNLNHDAMYWYRQDPGQGLRLIYYSQIVNDFQKGDIAEGYSVSREKKESFPLTVTSAQKNPTAFYLCASSIRGWGLAETTDTQYFGPGTRLTVL.